This is a list of T cell receptor beta chains from one sample in a study of CD8 T cells in ankylosing spondylitis. TCRdb used MiXCR to reprocess the 5' RACE reads, holding one entry per CDR3 protein. The data contain roughly 490,000 distinct CDR3 sequences, approximately 5.3% of them singletons. The sequencing sample was made of blood, either unsorted or a sorted T cell fraction (not recorded which). The receptors come from a male donor with ankylosing spondylitis. Both conserved end residues are part of each CDR3. D genes are given only for firm matches. A clone size is listed for some rows: how often the clone was seen (once, few, many), or a class if it is expanded.

clone size,V gene,J gene,D gene,CDR3 DNA,CDR3 protein
many,TRBV7-9,TRBJ2-7,TRBD1,TGTGCCAGCAGCCTCTCGGGACAGGGGTCCGAGCAGTACTTC,CASSLSGQGSEQYF
many,TRBV20-1,TRBJ1-6,TRBD1,TGCAGTGCTAGAGAAGACAGGGGCCCGCATTCACCCCTCCACTTT,CSAREDRGPHSPLHF
many,TRBV12-3/TRBV12-4,TRBJ1-1,-,TGTGCCAACGCGGACTCGTGGCACACTGAAGCTTTCTTT,CANADSWHTEAFF
many,TRBV15,TRBJ2-5,-,TGTGCCACCAGCAGAGATAGGAGGGCAGAGACCCAGTACTTC,CATSRDRRAETQYF
many,TRBV12-3/TRBV12-4,TRBJ2-5,TRBD2,TGTGCCAGCAGCGCAATAGCGGGGGGGCGGGAGACCCAGTACTTC,CASSAIAGGRETQYF
many,TRBV7-8,TRBJ2-7,TRBD2,TGTGCCAGCAGCTCTGGACTAGCGGTTTCGTCCTACGAGCAGTACTTC,CASSSGLAVSSYEQYF
-,TRBV20-1,TRBJ2-1,-,TGCAGTGAACTCGGCGGGGTTTACAATGAGCAGTTCTTC,CSELGGVYNEQFF
many,TRBV7-2,TRBJ2-4,-,TGTGCCAGCAGCTCGCCACTCAGGGGCAAAAACATTCAGTACTTC,CASSSPLRGKNIQYF
many,TRBV6-4,TRBJ1-1,TRBD1,TGTGCCAGCAGTCCCGGGACAGGGCCGGGAACTGAAGCTTTCTTT,CASSPGTGPGTEAFF
many,TRBV7-9,TRBJ2-2,-,TGTGCCAGCAGCCTAGCCAGGAGCACCGGGGAGCTGTTTTTT,CASSLARSTGELFF
-,TRBV20-1,TRBJ1-2,-,TGCAGTGCCCCGGATAATCTTTACTCGATAGGAAAGTATGGCTACACCTTC,CSAPDNLYSIGKYGYTF
few,TRBV5-4,TRBJ2-3,-,TGTGCCAGCAGCTCGGCGGGCCAAGTACCCACTAGCACAGATACGCAGTATTTT,CASSSAGQVPTSTDTQYF
-,TRBV20-1,TRBJ1-1,-,TGCAGTGCTATCGCAGCAGGGTCCTCGAACACTGAAGCTTTCTTT,CSAIAAGSSNTEAFF
-,TRBV14,TRBJ1-2,TRBD1,TGTGCCAGCAGCCAAACGGACAGGGTCGACTATGGCTACACCTTC,CASSQTDRVDYGYTF
many,TRBV20-1,TRBJ1-3,-,TGCAGTGGGTTGAGTGGAAACACCATATATTTT,CSGLSGNTIYF
many,TRBV5-1,TRBJ2-1,TRBD2,TGCGCCAGCAGCCCGGGACTAGCGAGGGATGAGCAGTTCTTC,CASSPGLARDEQFF
many,TRBV5-8,TRBJ2-1,TRBD2,TGTGCCAGCAGCTTGGACGGGAGGGACTCCAATGAGCAGTTCTTC,CASSLDGRDSNEQFF
many,TRBV29-1,TRBJ1-2,TRBD1,TGCAGCGCTGGGCAACCGGGACAGGGGGTAGACTATGGCTACACCTTC,CSAGQPGQGVDYGYTF
many,TRBV7-9,TRBJ1-4,TRBD1,TGTGCCAGCAGCCGACAGGGTGAAAAACTGTTTTTT,CASSRQGEKLFF
many,TRBV20-1,TRBJ2-5,TRBD2,TGCAGTGCCCATGACCTCGGACTAGCGGGGGGTCGGGAGACCCAGTACTTC,CSAHDLGLAGGRETQYF
many,TRBV7-9,TRBJ2-7,-,TGTGCCAGCAGCTTAGGTCACGCATTCTACGAGCAGTACTTC,CASSLGHAFYEQYF
few,TRBV15,TRBJ2-3,-,TGTGCCACCAGCAGAGATCCTGACGGACCCCGCACAGATACGCAGTATTTT,CATSRDPDGPRTDTQYF
-,TRBV5-1,TRBJ2-7,-,TGCGCCAGCAGCTCGCCATCTGGCGAGCAGTACTTC,CASSSPSGEQYF
many,TRBV5-5,TRBJ2-7,-,TGTGCCAGCAGCTTTCCGGGGTCCCCCTACGAGCAGTACTTC,CASSFPGSPYEQYF
few,TRBV7-2,TRBJ2-3,-,TGTGCCAGCAGCCAGGACATTTACACAGATACGCAGTATTTT,CASSQDIYTDTQYF
many,TRBV5-1,TRBJ2-1,TRBD1,TGCGCCAGCAGCTTGGTGACAGGGAGTCGAGGCGGTGGCCTTAATGAGCAGTTCTTC,CASSLVTGSRGGGLNEQFF
many,TRBV18,TRBJ1-2,-,TGTGCCAGCTCACCGGTTACAGCGTATGGCTACACCTTC,CASSPVTAYGYTF
many,TRBV7-9,TRBJ1-5,-,TGTGCCAGCAGCCAATTGGGGCAGCCCCAGCATTTT,CASSQLGQPQHF
many,TRBV12-3/TRBV12-4,TRBJ2-3,TRBD1,TGTGCCAGCAGTCCTCAGGACAGGAGGTTAGATACGCAGTATTTT,CASSPQDRRLDTQYF
few,TRBV7-2,TRBJ2-3,-,TGTGCCAGCAGCCTCTGGCTGACTGGTATATTCACAGATACGCAGTATTTT,CASSLWLTGIFTDTQYF
many,TRBV25-1,TRBJ1-6,TRBD1,TGTGCCAGCAAACAGGGGGACAATTCACCCCTCCACTTT,CASKQGDNSPLHF
many,TRBV27,TRBJ1-5,-,TGTGCCAGCAGTTTCTCGGGGAAGAAAAGCAATCAGCCCCAGCATTTT,CASSFSGKKSNQPQHF
-,TRBV3-1,TRBJ1-5,-,TGTGCCAGCAGTGCTCCGGGGTGGCGTCAGCCCCAGCATTTT,CASSAPGWRQPQHF